This paragraph reports one T cell receptor (beta chain). Its antigen remains unidentified. This sample stems from a study of radiation and T cells in renal cell carcinoma. The study's findings and limits: Compared with controls, irradiated tumors had more, larger dominant CDR3 motifs. Compared with controls, irradiated tumors showed greater TCR clonality. In blood, top tumor clones expanded by 2 weeks, shrinking by 4.

Data came from immunoSEQ multiplex PCR; TCRdb stores just in-frame clones and leaves some out. The table shows around 15,000 clones, with 64% occurring only once. The treatment is: 15 Gy SBRT to primary tumor, nephrectomy 4 weeks later. Nephrectomy followed 15 Gy stereotactic body radiation by 4 weeks. CDR3 length: 15 residues. Germline CDR1 LNHDA, CDR2 SQIVND (reference sequence). Between the trimmed V and J ends, which lost 3 bases and 1 base, there was a span of 11 bases. Material: tumor tissue, obtained from a patient whose treatment included radiotherapy and nephrectomy. The chain recombines TRBV19 with TRBJ2-3; D tentatively fits TRBD1 or TRBD2 (5 bases each). This clonotype was obtained from a woman in her seventies with renal cell carcinoma. CDR3 sequence reads: CASSIVGDGTDTQYF. The CDR3 DNA reads as TGTGCCAGTAGTATTGTGGGGGACGGCACAGATACGCAGTATTTT.